Listed below are T cell receptor beta chains from one sample, sequenced in a study of blood T cell repertoires in COVID-19. TCRdb's copy holds only in-frame clones and misses some; the assay was immunoSEQ multiplex PCR. The table has over 300,000 clones, 70% to 90% seen once; the top ten hold roughly 1.2%. Sequenced sample: peripheral blood. The origin of the receptors is a man aged 40-50 years with acute or convalescent COVID-19. Both conserved end residues are part of each CDR3. Fields, in order: clone size, D gene, V gene, J gene, CDR3 DNA, CDR3 protein. A D gene is named only where the DNA matches it firmly. Clone size appears in some rows only: once, few, many, or a class for an expanded clone.

-	TRBD1	TRBV12-5	TRBJ1-5	TGTGCTAGTGGACCTGGACAGGGGAGCAATCAGCCCCAGCATTTT	CASGPGQGSNQPQHF
few	-	TRBV2	TRBJ1-5	TGTGCCAGCAGCCGACAGGAAAATCAGCCCCAGCATTTT	CASSRQENQPQHF
-	-	TRBV6-6	TRBJ2-2	TGTGCCGGCTCTTCATCCGGGGAGCTGTTTTTT	CAGSSSGELFF
-	-	TRBV7-9	TRBJ1-1	TGTGCCAGCAGCTTACCCCTCCCTCAGACTGAAGCTTTCTTT	CASSLPLPQTEAFF
-	-	TRBV9	TRBJ1-3	TGTGCCAGCAGCGTAGCGGGGGATTCTGGAAACACCATATATTTT	CASSVAGDSGNTIYF
-	-	TRBV27	TRBJ1-5	TGTGCCAGCAGTTTGACAGTCGGAGACAATCAGCCCCAGCATTTT	CASSLTVGDNQPQHF
-	TRBD1	TRBV29-1	TRBJ1-2	TGCAGCGTTTCCCAGGGGGCGGACTATGGCTACACCTTC	CSVSQGADYGYTF
-	-	TRBV14	TRBJ1-2	TGTGCCAGCAGCCAAGTAATCGGGGTTGTAGGAGGCTACACCTTC	CASSQVIGVVGGYTF
-	-	TRBV20-1	TRBJ2-2	TGCAGTGCTAGTTGGGCAGGACTACACACCGGGGAGCTGTTTTTT	CSASWAGLHTGELFF
-	-	TRBV6-2/TRBV6-3	TRBJ1-2	TGTGCCAGCAGTTGGGTGACACGGGGAGGCTACACCTTC	CASSWVTRGGYTF
once	TRBD1	TRBV4-1	TRBJ2-1	TGCGCCAGCAGCTCACAACCGGGACAGCTATACAATGAGCAGTTCTTC	CASSSQPGQLYNEQFF
-	TRBD2	TRBV30	TRBJ2-1	TGTGCCTGGAGAGACCTCACTAGCGGGCGCTACAATGAGCAGTTCTTC	CAWRDLTSGRYNEQFF
-	TRBD2	TRBV5-1	TRBJ2-7	TGCGCCAGCAGCTTGGGGACTAGCGGGAGCATCAACGAGCAGTACTTC	CASSLGTSGSINEQYF
-	-	TRBV20-1	TRBJ2-7	TGCAGTGCTAGAGATAGTTTCGGGCAGTACTTC	CSARDSFGQYF
few	-	TRBV19	TRBJ1-5	TGTGCCAGTAGTGCGCAGGGAGGTCAGCCCCAGCATTTT	CASSAQGGQPQHF
-	TRBD1	TRBV15	TRBJ2-2	TGTGCCACCAGCATGGAGGGACAGGGGGCGGGGGAGGAGCTGTTTTTT	CATSMEGQGAGEELFF
-	TRBD2	TRBV6-2/TRBV6-3	TRBJ2-1	TGTGCCAGCAGTTACCCCGGGACTAGCGGGACACTTTACAATGAGCAGTTCTTC	CASSYPGTSGTLYNEQFF
-	-	TRBV11-2	TRBJ2-7	TGTGCCAGCAGCTTCGTCGTAGACTCCTACGAGCAGTACTTC	CASSFVVDSYEQYF
few	TRBD1	TRBV5-1	TRBJ1-1	TGCGCCAGCAGCGTTTCCGGGACAGGGAACACTGAAGCTTTCTTT	CASSVSGTGNTEAFF
-	-	TRBV7-2	TRBJ2-6	TGTGCCAGCAGCTTAGCTCCTGGTTCTCGGATGAGGGGGGCCAACGTCCTGACTTTC	CASSLAPGSRMRGANVLTF
-	-	TRBV18	TRBJ1-1	TGTGCCAGCTCACCGGGGGGGGCAGGGGAGACTGAAGCTTTCTTT	CASSPGGAGETEAFF
-	-	TRBV4-3	TRBJ1-6	TGCGCCAGCAGCCAAGACCCCATGAATTCACCCCTCCACTTT	CASSQDPMNSPLHF
-	TRBD1	TRBV5-4	TRBJ1-2	TGTGCCAGCAGCTTGGATCCGGGACAGGGGAACTATGGCTACACCTTC	CASSLDPGQGNYGYTF
-	TRBD1	TRBV9	TRBJ2-5	TGTGCCAGCAGCGTAGGCGGACAGGGGGCCAAAGAGACCCAGTACTTC	CASSVGGQGAKETQYF
-	-	TRBV3-1/TRBV3-2	TRBJ2-7	TGTGCCAGCAGCCAAGATCCGCAGGGATCCTACGAGCAGTACTTC	CASSQDPQGSYEQYF
-	-	TRBV7-2	TRBJ2-7	TGTGCCAGCAGCTTAGATCTCAGTTTGTCGGAGCAGTACTTC	CASSLDLSLSEQYF
once	-	TRBV10-3	TRBJ1-4	TGTGCCATCAGTGCGGGGGGGAAGTCTAATGAAAAACTGTTTTTT	CAISAGGKSNEKLFF
-	-	TRBV3-1/TRBV3-2	TRBJ1-2	TGTGCCAGCAGCCAAGCTCTCGGGGGCTATGGCTACACCTTC	CASSQALGGYGYTF
-	-	TRBV19	TRBJ1-1	TGTGCCAGTAGTATGATTTCTATGAACACTGAAGCTTTCTTT	CASSMISMNTEAFF
-	-	TRBV11-2	TRBJ1-4	TGTGCCAGCAGCTCCCGACGGGGGGGGTACGAAAAACTGTTTTTT	CASSSRRGGYEKLFF
-	TRBD1	TRBV7-9	TRBJ2-7	TGTGCCAGCAGCATGAGGGGGCGCAGCTCCTACGAGCAGTACTTC	CASSMRGRSSYEQYF
-	-	TRBV2	TRBJ1-2	TGTGCCAGCAGTGAAGCCCCGGAGTCCTATGGCTACACCTTC	CASSEAPESYGYTF
-	-	TRBV5-4	TRBJ1-1	TGTGCCAGCAGCTTGCAGGACAACAGGAACACTGAAGCTTTCTTT	CASSLQDNRNTEAFF
-	TRBD1	TRBV27	TRBJ2-7	TGTGCCAGCAGTTTAACCGGGACAGGGCCTAGCTTTGAGCAGTACTTC	CASSLTGTGPSFEQYF
-	TRBD2	TRBV10-3	TRBJ2-1	TGTGCCATCAGGTCCCTAGCGGGGGTAGTCCATGAGCAGTTCTTC	CAIRSLAGVVHEQFF
-	-	TRBV25-1	TRBJ2-7	TGTGCCAGCAGTGTAGCAGGGGCCTACGAGCAGTACTTC	CASSVAGAYEQYF
-	TRBD1	TRBV6-2/TRBV6-3	TRBJ2-2	TGTGCCAGCAGTAAGAATACAGGGGGCTGGGCCGGGGAGCTGTTTTTT	CASSKNTGGWAGELFF
-	TRBD1	TRBV5-8	TRBJ1-2	TGTGCCAGCAGCGTCGGGACAGGGGGGATTCAGGGCTACACCTTC	CASSVGTGGIQGYTF
-	-	TRBV9	TRBJ2-2	TGTGCCAGCAGCGTTGGGGGGAGGACCGGGGAGCTGTTTTTT	CASSVGGRTGELFF
-	TRBD2	TRBV7-2	TRBJ2-2	TGTGCCAGCAGCTTCCAACTAGCGGGGGGCCCGAACACCGGGGAGCTGTTTTTT	CASSFQLAGGPNTGELFF
-	-	TRBV27	TRBJ2-5	TGTGCCAGCAGTTTGTGGGGAGGACAAGAGACCCAGTACTTC	CASSLWGGQETQYF